This TCR beta chain emerged from a study of T cells after yellow fever vaccination. As concerns this clonotype: Its antigen remains unknown.

A 5'RACE template-switching step, the method used to make TCR cDNA, added a universal primer site and UMIs. TCRdb reanalysed the 5' RACE reads using MiXCR and keeps one entry per CDR3 protein. The data contain hundreds of thousands of distinct CDR3 sequences, around 3.6% of them singletons. There are 14 residues in the CDR3. V was cut by 4 bases and J by 2 bases, with 14 bases left in between. Germline CDR1 and CDR2: DFQATT and SNEGSKA (reference sequence). Study-wide results and caveats: Researchers cautioned that FACS-sorted repertoires could harbor abundant clonotypes contaminating from the bulk population. Clones that expanded after primary vaccination mostly reappeared after the booster (around 96% CD4, approximately 85% CD8).

This rearrangement joins TRBV20-1 to TRBJ2-5; D may be TRBD1 or TRBD2 (6 bases each). The sample was PBMCs, taken on the day of the yellow fever booster vaccination. The TCR comes from a man in his late teens or twenties who received the YFV17D yellow fever vaccine. The DNA of the CDR3 is TGCAGTGCTATGCCAGGAGGGGGTCAAGAGACCCAGTACTTC. Protein sequence: CSAMPGGGQETQYF.